A single sample is the source of the 10 T cell receptor beta chains below, sequenced in a study of T cells after yellow fever vaccination. TCRdb reprocessed the 5' RACE reads with MiXCR, giving one entry per CDR3 protein. The data show some 560,000 distinct CDR3 sequences, with about 19% seen just once and roughly an eighth held by the top ten. The source material was PBMCs, sampled 15 days after the yellow fever booster vaccination. These receptor sequences come from a man aged 25 to 45 who received the YFV17D yellow fever vaccine.

The V call is TRBV11-2, the J call TRBJ2-7; no definite D call. Trimming took off 5 bases at V and 5 bases at J, with 16 bases between the two ends. CDR1 is SGHAT and CDR2 is FQNNGV in the germline V gene. The CDR3 has 14 residues. CDR3 in DNA: TGTGCCAGCAGCAAGGGTCCCCATCCCAACGAGCAGTACTTC. It codes for CASSKGPHPNEQYF.

The table lists this clonotype with a few counts. J is TRBJ2-7 and V is TRBV15; tentatively, D is TRBD1 (6 bases). Germline V gene lookup returns CDR1 LNHNV and CDR2 YYDKDF (reference sequence). Between the trimmed V and J ends, which lost 1 base and 2 bases, there was a span of 12 bases. The CDR3 consists of 15 residues. CDR3 region: CATSRGTELTYEQYF. CDR3 in DNA: TGTGCCACCAGCAGAGGGACAGAACTAACCTACGAGCAGTACTTC.

A few counts support this clonotype. This sequence joins TRBV12-3 or TRBV12-4 and TRBJ1-1; tentatively, D is TRBD1 (6 bases). V lost 3 bases and J 5 bases, leaving 10 bases between the germline ends. The CDR3 consists of 13 residues. This CDR3 is CASSFQGRTEAFF. The CDR3 DNA sequence: TGTGCCAGCAGTTTTCAGGGGCGGACTGAAGCTTTCTTT.

This clonotype was seen a handful of times. The chain combines TRBV5-1 with TRBJ2-1; D gene unclear. The CDR3 is 13 amino acids. Looked up from germline, CDR1 is SGHRS and CDR2 is YFSETQ. The V and J ends lost 4 bases and 14 bases respectively, with 19 bases between them. CDR3 sequence reads: CASSPPDYREEFF. The DNA of the CDR3 is TGCGCCAGCAGCCCACCCGATTACAGAGAGGAGTTCTTC.

This chain connects TRBV29-1 to TRBJ2-4; 7 bases are a match to TRBD1. Germline V CDR1 and CDR2: SQVTM, ANQGSEA. This CDR3 spans 14 amino acids. Trimming at V came to 5 bases and at J to 0 bases, leaving 4 bases not matched to a gene. The CDR3 sequence: CSVTDRLAKNIQYF. The CDR3 nucleotides read TGCAGCGTTACGGACAGGCTAGCCAAAAACATTCAGTACTTC.

The chain is built from TRBV29-1 and TRBJ1-2, with D hard to call. Germline loops: CDR1 SQVTM, CDR2 ANQGSEA. The CDR3 has 10 amino acids. V was trimmed by 3 bases and J by 6 bases, leaving 5 bases between them. The CDR3 sequence is CSVEWDGYTF. The CDR3 coding sequence is TGCAGCGTTGAGTGGGATGGCTACACCTTC. The variable domain in full, with the rest retrieved from reference TRBV29-1 and TRBJ1-2, is SAVISQKPSRDICQRGTSLTIQCQVDSQVTMMFWYRQQPGQSLTLIATANQGSEATYESGFVIDKFPISRPNLTFSTLTVSNMSPEDSSIYLCSVEWDGYTFGSGTRLTVV.

The rearrangement uses TRBV7-6 and TRBJ1-1; 7 bases map to TRBD1. The CDR3 sequence is 17 residues long. The germline gives CDR1 SGHVS, CDR2 FNYEAQ. Trimming removed 6 bases from V and 0 bases from J; junction bases left unmatched: 13. CDR3 loop: CASSQISTGTMNTEAFF. As DNA, the CDR3 is TGTGCCAGCAGTCAAATATCGACAGGGACCATGAACACTGAAGCTTTCTTT.

The J gene is TRBJ1-1, the V gene TRBV10-3; perhaps TRBD1 as D (5 bases). CDR1 is ENHRY, CDR2 SYGVKD, per germline. The CDR3 contains 11 residues. V dropped 7 bases and J dropped 8 bases, with 11 bases sitting between them. CDR3 loop: CAIINDREAFF. DNA for the CDR3: TGTGCCATCATCAACGACAGAGAAGCTTTCTTT.

The CDR3 coding sequence is TGTGCCAGCAGCGACCTCGTAGCGGGAGGTATCACCGGGGAGCTGTTTTTT. It yields the protein CASSDLVAGGITGELFF. The chain employs TRBV13 and TRBJ2-2; 10 nucleotides agree with TRBD2. The length of the CDR3 is 17 residues. The V gene end was trimmed by 5 bases and the J gene end by 4 bases; junction bases not matched to a gene: 10. Germline CDR1 PRHDT, CDR2 FYEKMQ (reference sequence).

V usage is TRBV5-1 and J usage is TRBJ2-7; D may correspond to TRBD1 or TRBD2 (6 bases each). CDR1 and CDR2 (germline): SGHRS, YFSETQ. The CDR3 extends over 13 amino acids. V was shortened by 3 bases and J by 1 base, with 8 bases between the two germline ends. The CDR3 here is CASSWGASYEQYF. DNA of the CDR3: TGCGCCAGCAGCTGGGGGGCTTCCTACGAGCAGTACTTC.